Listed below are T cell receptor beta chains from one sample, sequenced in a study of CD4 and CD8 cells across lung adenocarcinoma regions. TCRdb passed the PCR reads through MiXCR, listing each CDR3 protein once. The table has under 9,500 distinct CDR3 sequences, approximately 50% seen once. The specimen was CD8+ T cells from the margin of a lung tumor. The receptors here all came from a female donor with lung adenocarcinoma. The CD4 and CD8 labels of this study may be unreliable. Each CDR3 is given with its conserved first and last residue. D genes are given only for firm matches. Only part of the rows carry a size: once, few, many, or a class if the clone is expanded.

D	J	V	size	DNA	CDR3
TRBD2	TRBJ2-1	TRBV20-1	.	TGCAGTGCTAGAAGTATGTTGGGAACTAGCGGCAACAATGAGCAGTTCTTC	CSARSMLGTSGNNEQFF
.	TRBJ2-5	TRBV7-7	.	TGTGCTAGCAGCCCGGCAGGGAGGAGTGGAGAGACCCAGTACTTC	CASSPAGRSGETQYF
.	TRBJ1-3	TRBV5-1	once	TGCGCCAGCAGCCCCCTTTTAGGTAGGCTCTCTGGAAACACCATATATTTT	CASSPLLGRLSGNTIYF
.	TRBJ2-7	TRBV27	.	TGTGCCAGCAAGCGGGTTGGGTACTACGAGCAGTACTTC	CASKRVGYYEQYF
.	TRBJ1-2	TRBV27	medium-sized	TGTGCCAGCAGATCCACCAGGAAGGGTCTAATTTCTAACTATGGCTACACCTTC	CASRSTRKGLISNYGYTF
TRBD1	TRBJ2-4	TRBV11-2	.	TGTGCCAGCAGCTTGGACAGGAGCACAGATATGCAGTATTTC	CASSLDRSTDMQYF
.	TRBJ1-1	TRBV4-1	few	TGCGCCAGCAGCCCCCCAGGCGACATGAACACTGAAGCTTTCTTT	CASSPPGDMNTEAFF
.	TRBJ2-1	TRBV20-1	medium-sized	TGCAGTGCTATTTCGGACTCCTACAATGAGCAGTTCTTC	CSAISDSYNEQFF
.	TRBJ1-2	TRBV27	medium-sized	TGTGCCAGCAGTTACCTGACCGGGAACAAGTGGGGCTACACCTTC	CASSYLTGNKWGYTF
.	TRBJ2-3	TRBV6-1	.	TGTGCCAGCAGGGGGCTCGCGGGCCGGAGGTCAGAGACGCAGTATTTC	CASRGLAGRRSETQYF
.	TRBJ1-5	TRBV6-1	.	TGTGCCAGCCGGTCCCTTAATCAGCCCCAGCATTTT	CASRSLNQPQHF
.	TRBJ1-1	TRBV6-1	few	TGTGCCAACAGTGCCTTCCGTAGGGCAGGGTTGCTCGAAGCTTTCTTT	CANSAFRRAGLLEAFF
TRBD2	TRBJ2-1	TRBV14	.	TGTGCCACCCGGAGACTAGCGGGAGAGGGCCGCTCCTACAATGAGCAGTTCTTC	CATRRLAGEGRSYNEQFF
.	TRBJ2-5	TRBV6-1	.	TGTGCCAGCAGTGAAGTAACAAGGGCTGGGGAGACCCAGTACTTC	CASSEVTRAGETQYF
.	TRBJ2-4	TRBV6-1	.	TGTGCCAGGAGGGGCGGGACGGGGGTGGGAGCCAAAAATACGCAGTACTTC	CARRGGTGVGAKNTQYF
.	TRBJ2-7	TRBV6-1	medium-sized	TGTGCCAGCATGGCGGCCATACCTTCCTACGAGCAGTACTTC	CASMAAIPSYEQYF
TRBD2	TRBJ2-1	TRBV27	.	TGTGCCAGCAGCTCTCCGGGGACTAGCGGGACTGAGGCGCAGTTCTTC	CASSSPGTSGTEAQFF
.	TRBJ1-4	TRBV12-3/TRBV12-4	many	TGTGCCAGCAGTTCCGGACAGGAAAAACTGTTTTTT	CASSSGQEKLFF
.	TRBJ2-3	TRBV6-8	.	TGTGCCGGGGGCAGGGACACAGATACGCAGTATTTT	CAGGRDTDTQYF
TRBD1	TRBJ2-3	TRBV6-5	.	TGTGCCAGCAGTTTGGGACAGGGCGGAGATACGCAGTATTTT	CASSLGQGGDTQYF
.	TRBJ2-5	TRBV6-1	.	TGTGCCAGCAGCCAATCTAGCCAAGAGACCCAGTACTTC	CASSQSSQETQYF
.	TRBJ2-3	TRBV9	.	TGTGCCAGCAGCGCCCTTAGTTATAGCACAGATACGCAGTATTTT	CASSALSYSTDTQYF
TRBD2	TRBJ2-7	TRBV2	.	TGTGCCAGCAGTGAAGGGCTAGCGGTCTCCTACGAGCAGTACTTC	CASSEGLAVSYEQYF
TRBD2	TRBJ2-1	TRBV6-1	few	TGTGCCAGCAGTGAGGGACTAGCGATTCTTCCGGAGCAGTTCTTC	CASSEGLAILPEQFF
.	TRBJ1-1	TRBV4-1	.	TGCGCCAGCAGCCAAGGACAGAGGAACACTGAAGCTTTCTTT	CASSQGQRNTEAFF
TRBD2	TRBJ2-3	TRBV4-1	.	TGCGCCAGCAGCGAGGGGCGGGGGGGGGCGGCCACAGAGACGCAGTATTTC	CASSEGRGGAATETQYF
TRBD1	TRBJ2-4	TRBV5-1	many	TGCGCCAGCAGCTTGGCGGACAGGGGTGGCATTCAGTACTTC	CASSLADRGGIQYF
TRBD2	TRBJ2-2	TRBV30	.	TGTGCCCGCGGGAGGGATAACACCGGGGAGCTGTTTTTT	CARGRDNTGELFF